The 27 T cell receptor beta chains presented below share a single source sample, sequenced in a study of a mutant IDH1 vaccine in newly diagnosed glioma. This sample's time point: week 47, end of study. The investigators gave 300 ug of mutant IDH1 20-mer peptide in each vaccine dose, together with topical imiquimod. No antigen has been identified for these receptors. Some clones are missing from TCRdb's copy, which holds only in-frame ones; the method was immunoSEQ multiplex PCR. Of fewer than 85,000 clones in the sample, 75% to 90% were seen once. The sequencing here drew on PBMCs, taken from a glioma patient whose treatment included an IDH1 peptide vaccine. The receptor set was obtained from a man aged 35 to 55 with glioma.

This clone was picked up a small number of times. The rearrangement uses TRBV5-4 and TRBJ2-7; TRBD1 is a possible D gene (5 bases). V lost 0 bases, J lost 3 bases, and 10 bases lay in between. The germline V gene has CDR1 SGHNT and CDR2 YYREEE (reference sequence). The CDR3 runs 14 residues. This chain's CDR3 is CASSLEAGNYEQYF. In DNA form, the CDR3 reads TGTGCCAGCAGCTTGGAGGCAGGGAACTACGAGCAGTACTTC.

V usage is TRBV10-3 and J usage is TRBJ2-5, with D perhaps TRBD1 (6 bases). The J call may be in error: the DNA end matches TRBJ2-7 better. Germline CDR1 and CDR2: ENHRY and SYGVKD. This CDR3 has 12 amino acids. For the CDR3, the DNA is TGTGCCATAGCGAGGGACACCTACGAGCAGTACTTC. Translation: CAIARDTYEQYF.

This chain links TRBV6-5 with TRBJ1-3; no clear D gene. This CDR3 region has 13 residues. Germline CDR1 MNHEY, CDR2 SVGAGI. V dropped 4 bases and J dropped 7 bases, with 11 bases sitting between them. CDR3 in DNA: TGTGCCAGCAGTTTGTTAGACGGTAACACCATATATTTT. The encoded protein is CASSLLDGNTIYF.

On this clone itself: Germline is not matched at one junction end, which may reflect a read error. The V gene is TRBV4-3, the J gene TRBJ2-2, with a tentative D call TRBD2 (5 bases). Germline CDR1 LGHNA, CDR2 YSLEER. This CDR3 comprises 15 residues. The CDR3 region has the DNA TGCGCCAGCAGCCAAGTCTCGGGGAACCCCGGGGAGCTGTTTTTT. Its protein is CASSQVSGNPGELFF.

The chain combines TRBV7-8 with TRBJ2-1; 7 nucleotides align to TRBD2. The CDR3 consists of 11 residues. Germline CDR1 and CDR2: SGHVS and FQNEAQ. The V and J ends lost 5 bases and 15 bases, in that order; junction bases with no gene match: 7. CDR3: CASSLSGIGFF. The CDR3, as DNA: TGTGCCAGCAGCCTCAGCGGGATTGGGTTCTTC.

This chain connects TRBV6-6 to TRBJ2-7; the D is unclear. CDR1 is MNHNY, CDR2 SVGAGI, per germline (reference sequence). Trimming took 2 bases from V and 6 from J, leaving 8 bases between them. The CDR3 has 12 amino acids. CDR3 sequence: CASSYASGEQYF. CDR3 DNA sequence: TGTGCCAGCAGTTACGCCTCAGGCGAGCAGTACTTC.

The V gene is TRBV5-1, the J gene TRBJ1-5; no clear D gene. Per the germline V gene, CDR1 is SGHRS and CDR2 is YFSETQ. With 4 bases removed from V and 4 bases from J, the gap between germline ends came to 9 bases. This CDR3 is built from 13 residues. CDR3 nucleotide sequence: TGCGCCAGCAGCCGTTCAGAGAATCAGCCCCAGCATTTT. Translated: CASSRSENQPQHF.

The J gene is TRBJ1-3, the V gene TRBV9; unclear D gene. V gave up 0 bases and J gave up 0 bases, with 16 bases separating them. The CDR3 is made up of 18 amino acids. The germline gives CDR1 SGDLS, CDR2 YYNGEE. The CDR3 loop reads CASSVGSAQTLSGNTIYF. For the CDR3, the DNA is TGTGCCAGCAGCGTAGGGTCGGCCCAAACCCTCTCTGGAAACACCATATATTTT.

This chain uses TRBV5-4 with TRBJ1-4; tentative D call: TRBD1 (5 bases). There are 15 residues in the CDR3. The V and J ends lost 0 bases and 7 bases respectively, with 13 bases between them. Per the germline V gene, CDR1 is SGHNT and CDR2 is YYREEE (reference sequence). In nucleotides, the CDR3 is TGTGCCAGCAGCTTGGGGGACGAGAAGGGTGAAAAACTGTTTTTT. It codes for CASSLGDEKGEKLFF.

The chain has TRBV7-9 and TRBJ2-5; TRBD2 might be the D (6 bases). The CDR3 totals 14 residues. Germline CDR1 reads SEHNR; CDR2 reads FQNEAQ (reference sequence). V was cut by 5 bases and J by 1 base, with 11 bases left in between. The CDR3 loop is CASSTWDFQETQYF. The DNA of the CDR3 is TGTGCCAGCAGCACCTGGGACTTCCAAGAGACCCAGTACTTC.

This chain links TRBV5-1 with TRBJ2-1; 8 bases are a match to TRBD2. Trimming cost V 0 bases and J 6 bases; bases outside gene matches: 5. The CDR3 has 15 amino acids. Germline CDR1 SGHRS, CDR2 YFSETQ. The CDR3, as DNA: TGCGCCAGCAGCTTGGTAGCGGGAACGGTCAATGAGCAGTTCTTC. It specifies CASSLVAGTVNEQFF.

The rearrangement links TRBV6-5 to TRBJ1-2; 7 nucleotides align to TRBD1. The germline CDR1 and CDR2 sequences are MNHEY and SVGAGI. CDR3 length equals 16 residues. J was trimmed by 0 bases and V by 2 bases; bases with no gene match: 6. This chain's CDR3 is CASSYRGTVTNYGYTF. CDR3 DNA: TGTGCCAGCAGTTACCGCGGGACAGTCACTAACTATGGCTACACCTTC.

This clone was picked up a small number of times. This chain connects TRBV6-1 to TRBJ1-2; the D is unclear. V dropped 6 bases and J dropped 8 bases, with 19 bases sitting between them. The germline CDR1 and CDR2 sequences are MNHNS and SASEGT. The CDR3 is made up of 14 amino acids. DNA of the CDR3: TGTGCCAGCAGGACGGGTGAATGGTCCACCGGCTACACCTTC. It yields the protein CASRTGEWSTGYTF.

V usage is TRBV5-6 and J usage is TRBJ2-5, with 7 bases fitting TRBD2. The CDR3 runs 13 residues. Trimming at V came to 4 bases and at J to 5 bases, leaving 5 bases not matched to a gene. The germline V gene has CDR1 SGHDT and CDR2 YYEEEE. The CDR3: CASSGGVEETQYF. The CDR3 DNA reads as TGTGCCAGCAGCGGGGGGGTTGAGGAGACCCAGTACTTC.

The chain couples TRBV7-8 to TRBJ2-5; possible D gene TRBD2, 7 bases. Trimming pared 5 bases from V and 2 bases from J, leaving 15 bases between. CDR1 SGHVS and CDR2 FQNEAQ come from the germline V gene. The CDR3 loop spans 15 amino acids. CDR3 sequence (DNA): TGTGCCAGCAGCATAGGGGGGGGAGAACAAGAGACCCAGTACTTC. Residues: CASSIGGGEQETQYF.

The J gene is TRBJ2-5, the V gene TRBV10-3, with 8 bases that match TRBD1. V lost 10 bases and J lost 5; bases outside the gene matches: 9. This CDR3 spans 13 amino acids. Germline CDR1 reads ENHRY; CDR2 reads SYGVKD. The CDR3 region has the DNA TGTGCCACCGCGGACAGGGCAAGGGAGACCCAGTACTTC. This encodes CATADRARETQYF.

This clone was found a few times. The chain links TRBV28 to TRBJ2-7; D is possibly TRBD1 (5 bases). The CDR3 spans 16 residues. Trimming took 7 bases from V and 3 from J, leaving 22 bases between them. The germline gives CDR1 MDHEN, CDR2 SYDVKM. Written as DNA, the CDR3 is TGTGCCAGCACCGAACCAAGGGGTTCCCCTGGCTACGAGCAGTACTTC. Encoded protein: CASTEPRGSPGYEQYF. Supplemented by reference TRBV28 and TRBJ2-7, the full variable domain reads DVKVTQSSRYLVKRTGEKVFLECVQDMDHENMFWYRQDPGLGLRLIYFSYDVKMKEKGDIPEGYSVSREKKERFSLILESASTNQTSMYLCASTEPRGSPGYEQYFGPGTRLTVT.

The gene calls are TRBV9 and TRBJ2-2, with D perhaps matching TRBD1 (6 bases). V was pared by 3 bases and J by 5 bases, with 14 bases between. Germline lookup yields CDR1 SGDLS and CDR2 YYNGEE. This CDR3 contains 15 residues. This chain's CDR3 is CASSAEGHRTGELFF. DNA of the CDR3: TGTGCCAGCAGCGCAGAGGGACACCGGACCGGGGAGCTGTTTTTT.

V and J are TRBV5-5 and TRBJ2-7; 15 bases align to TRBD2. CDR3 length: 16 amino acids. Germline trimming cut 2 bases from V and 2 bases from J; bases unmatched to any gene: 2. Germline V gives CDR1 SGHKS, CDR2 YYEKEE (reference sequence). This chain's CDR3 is CASSLGLAGGPYEQYF. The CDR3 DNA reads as TGTGCCAGCAGCTTAGGACTAGCGGGAGGGCCCTACGAGCAGTACTTC.

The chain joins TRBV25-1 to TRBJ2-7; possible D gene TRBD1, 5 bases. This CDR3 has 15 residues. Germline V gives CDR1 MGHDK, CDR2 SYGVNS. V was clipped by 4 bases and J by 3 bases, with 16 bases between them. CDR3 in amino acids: CASSATWTPNYEQYF. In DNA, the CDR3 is TGTGCCAGCAGTGCTACCTGGACACCCAACTACGAGCAGTACTTC.

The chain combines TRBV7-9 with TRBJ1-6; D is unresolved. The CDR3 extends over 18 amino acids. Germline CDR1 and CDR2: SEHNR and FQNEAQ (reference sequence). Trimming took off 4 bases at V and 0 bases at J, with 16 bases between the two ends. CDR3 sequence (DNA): TGTGCCAGCAGCTCAAGGCGCGGCTCGAGCTCCTATAATTCACCCCTCCACTTT. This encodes CASSSRRGSSSYNSPLHF. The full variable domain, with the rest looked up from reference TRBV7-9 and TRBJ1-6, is DTGVSQNPRHKITKRGQNVTFRCDPISEHNRLYWYRQTLGQGPEFLTYFQNEAQLEKSRLLSDRFSAERPKGSFSTLEIQRTEQGDSAMYLCASSSRRGSSSYNSPLHFGNGTRLTVT.

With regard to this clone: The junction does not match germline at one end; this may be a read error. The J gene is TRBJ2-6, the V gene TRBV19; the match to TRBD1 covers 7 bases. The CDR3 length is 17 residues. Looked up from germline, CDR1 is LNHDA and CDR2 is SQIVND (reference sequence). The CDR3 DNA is TGTGCCGGTAGTCCGGGGACAGTCTCTAGGGGGGCCAACGTCCTGACTTTC. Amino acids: CAGSPGTVSRGANVLTF.

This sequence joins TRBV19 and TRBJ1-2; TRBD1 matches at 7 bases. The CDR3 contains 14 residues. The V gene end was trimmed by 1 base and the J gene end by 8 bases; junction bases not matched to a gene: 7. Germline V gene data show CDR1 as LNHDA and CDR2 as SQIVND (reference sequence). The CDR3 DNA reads TGTGCCAGTAGTATAGGTGGCAGGGGGAGCGGCTACACCTTC. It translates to CASSIGGRGSGYTF.

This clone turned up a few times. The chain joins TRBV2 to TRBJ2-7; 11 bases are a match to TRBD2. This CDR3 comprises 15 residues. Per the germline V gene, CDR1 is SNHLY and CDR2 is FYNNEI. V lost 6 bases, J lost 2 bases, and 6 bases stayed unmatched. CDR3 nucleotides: TGTGCCAGCAGGACTAAGACTAGCGGGACCTACGAGCAGTACTTC. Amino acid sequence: CASRTKTSGTYEQYF.

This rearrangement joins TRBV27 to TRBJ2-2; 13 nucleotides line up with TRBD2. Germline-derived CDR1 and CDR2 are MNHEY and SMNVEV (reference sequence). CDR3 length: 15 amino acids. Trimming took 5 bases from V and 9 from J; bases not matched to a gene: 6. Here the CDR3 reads CASSKWGTSGRELFF. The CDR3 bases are TGTGCCAGCAGTAAATGGGGGACTAGCGGGAGGGAGCTGTTTTTT.

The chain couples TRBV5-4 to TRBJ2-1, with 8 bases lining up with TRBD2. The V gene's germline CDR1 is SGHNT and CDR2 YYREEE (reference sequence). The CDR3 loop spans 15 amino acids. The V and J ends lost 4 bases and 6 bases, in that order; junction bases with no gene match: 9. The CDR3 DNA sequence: TGTGCCAGCAGCCATAGCGGGGTCGACCCCAATGAGCAGTTCTTC. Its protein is CASSHSGVDPNEQFF.

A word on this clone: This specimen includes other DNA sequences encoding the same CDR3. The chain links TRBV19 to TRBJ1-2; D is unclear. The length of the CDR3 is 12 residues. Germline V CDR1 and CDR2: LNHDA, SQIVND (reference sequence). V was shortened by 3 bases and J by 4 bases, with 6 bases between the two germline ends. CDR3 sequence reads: CASSISVYGYTF. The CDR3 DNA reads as TGTGCCAGTAGTATTTCGGTCTATGGCTACACCTTC. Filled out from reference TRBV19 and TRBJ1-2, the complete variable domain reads DGGITQSPKYLFRKEGQNVTLSCEQNLNHDAMYWYRQDPGQGLRLIYYSQIVNDFQKGDIAEGYSVSREKKESFPLTVTSAQKNPTAFYLCASSISVYGYTFGSGTRLTVV.